Below are 31 T cell receptor beta chains sequenced from a single sample in a study of beta chain features in type 1 diabetes. Every isolated RNA sample was fully reverse transcribed, so sequencing captured expressed TCRB transcripts. Data came from immunoSEQ multiplex PCR; TCRdb stores just in-frame clones and leaves some out. The repertoire has hundreds of thousands of clones, 15% to 17% of them found once; the top ten carry around 0.1%. Sequencing was done on a sample of naive CD4+ T cells from blood. The receptors originated from a man aged 18 to 35 in good health.

This rearrangement joins TRBV7-6 to TRBJ1-3, with D maybe TRBD1 (6 bases). V lost 5 bases to trimming and J lost 1 base, with 15 bases between them. The CDR3 loop spans 16 amino acids. The germline gives CDR1 SGHVS, CDR2 FNYEAQ. CDR3 in DNA: TGTGCCAGCAGCCGGTCCGGACAGCTGTCTGGAAACACCATATATTTT. It translates to CASSRSGQLSGNTIYF.

This clone has more than one count but fewer than ten. An end of the junction differs from the germline gene, which may be a read error. The V call is TRBV9, the J call TRBJ2-7, with 9 bases matching TRBD1. The CDR3 contains 13 residues. Germline V gene lookup returns CDR1 SGDLS and CDR2 YYNGEE. As DNA, the CDR3 is TGTGCCAGCAGCGTAGAGCCGGGACAGGGTATGGTGTTC. It specifies CASSVEPGQGMVF.

This rearrangement joins TRBV2 to TRBJ1-2, with a tentative D call TRBD1 (5 bases). Trimming took 2 bases from V and 8 from J, leaving 15 bases between them. The germline V gene has CDR1 SNHLY and CDR2 FYNNEI. The CDR3 covers 14 residues. In nucleotides, the CDR3 is TGTGCCAGCAGTGAAAGTCATAGGGGAGGGGGCTACACCTTC. It translates to CASSESHRGGGYTF.

This clone occurred a few times. The chain recombines TRBV7-3 with TRBJ2-6; unclear D gene. The CDR3 spans 15 residues. Deletions cut 4 bases from V and 0 bases from J, with 7 bases between. Germline V gene data show CDR1 as SGHTA and CDR2 as FQGTGA. Written as DNA, the CDR3 is TGTGCCAGCAGCTCCCGGATCTCTGGGGCCAACGTCCTGACTTTC. Protein sequence: CASSSRISGANVLTF.

The chain links TRBV18 to TRBJ2-5; no reliable D call. The CDR3 is 12 residues long. V was pared by 5 bases and J by 2 bases, with 6 bases between. Germline CDR1 is KGHSH and CDR2 is LQKENI. CDR3 DNA: TGTGCCAGCTCAACCTTTCAAGAGACCCAGTACTTC. This translates into CASSTFQETQYF.

The chain couples TRBV11-1 to TRBJ1-2; 11 nucleotides line up with TRBD1. The trim removed 0 bases at V and 8 bases at J, leaving 14 bases unmatched. The CDR3 runs to 18 residues. Looked up from germline, CDR1 is SGHAT and CDR2 is FQDESV (reference sequence). CDR3 nucleotides: TGTGCCAGCAGCTTAGCCCCCCCCGGGACAGGGGGTCGCTCCGGCTACACCTTC. As protein: CASSLAPPGTGGRSGYTF.

The chain combines TRBV9 with TRBJ2-1; possibly TRBD1 for D (5 bases). Deletions cut 3 bases from V and 7 bases from J, with 5 bases between. Germline V gives CDR1 SGDLS, CDR2 YYNGEE. The CDR3 has 11 amino acids. Written as DNA, the CDR3 is TGTGCCAGCAGCGCAGGGAATGAGCAGTTCTTC. Amino acid sequence: CASSAGNEQFF.

This clone appeared a few times. This chain uses TRBV19 with TRBJ2-2; TRBD1 matches at 10 bases. Germline CDR1 and CDR2: LNHDA and SQIVND (reference sequence). CDR3 size: 15 residues. V dropped 4 bases and J dropped 5; count of bases not matched to a gene: 4. CDR3 DNA sequence: TGTGCCAGTAGTACCGGGACAGGGGTTACCGGGGAGCTGTTTTTT. Translated: CASSTGTGVTGELFF.

This chain joins TRBV4-1 and TRBJ2-7, with a weak D call TRBD2 (6 bases). Trimming removed 6 bases at V and 1 base at J, with 13 bases between. This CDR3 contains 14 residues. The V gene's germline CDR1 is MGHRA and CDR2 YSYEKL. In nucleotides, the CDR3 is TGCGCCAGCAGGGCGGAGGGGAGTTCCTACGAGCAGTACTTC. It translates to CASRAEGSSYEQYF.

This clone was counted only a few times. J is TRBJ2-3 and V is TRBV28, with 7 bases fitting TRBD1. V shed 5 bases and J 2 bases; nucleotides not matched to a gene: 4. The CDR3 totals 14 residues. Germline V gene sequence: CDR1 MDHEN, CDR2 SYDVKM. The CDR3 loop reads CASSTGDNTDTQYF. CDR3 bases: TGTGCCAGCAGTACAGGGGACAACACAGATACGCAGTATTTT.

Concerning this clone itself: The junction and the germline gene differ at one end; a read error may be behind it. The chain is built from TRBV7-7 and TRBJ2-6; D might be TRBD1 or TRBD2, each matching 5 bases. The CDR3 has 16 amino acids. Germline CDR1 and CDR2: SSHAT and FNYEAQ (reference sequence). The CDR3 coding sequence is TGTGCTAGCAGCTTAGGCCCGGGGCCTGGGGCCAACGTCCTGACTTTC. Its translation: CASSLGPGPGANVLTF.

This clone was seen more than once but under ten times. This chain uses TRBV29-1 with TRBJ2-2; D gene uncertain. Trimming left V 3 bases short and J 3 bases short, with 2 bases between. The CDR3 covers 11 residues. From germline, CDR1 is SQVTM and CDR2 ANQGSEA. CDR3 nucleotides: TGCAGCGTTGACTACACCGGGGAGCTGTTTTTT. Protein sequence: CSVDYTGELFF.

The chain recombines TRBV11-2 with TRBJ2-6; D uncertain. Germline CDR1 reads SGHAT; CDR2 reads FQNNGV. V was cut by 7 bases and J by 1 base, with 11 bases left in between. This CDR3 comprises 15 residues. This chain's CDR3 is CASTFTMSGANVLTF. The CDR3 DNA is TGTGCCAGCACCTTTACAATGTCTGGGGCCAACGTCCTGACTTTC.

Written as DNA, the CDR3 is TGTGCCAGCAGCCCGGACAGGGGGATGTACTTC. Its translation: CASSPDRGMYF. This chain joins TRBV5-6 and TRBJ2-5, with 10 bases identical to TRBD1. The V and J ends lost 4 bases and 13 bases, in that order; junction bases with no gene match: 4. Per the germline V gene, CDR1 is SGHDT and CDR2 is YYEEEE. This CDR3 is 11 amino acids long. Using reference TRBV5-6 and TRBJ2-5 for the parts outside the CDR3, the full variable domain is DAGVTQSPTHLIKTRGQQVTLRCSPKSGHDTVSWYQQALGQGPQFIFQYYEEEERQRGNFPDRFSGHQFPNYSSELNVNALLLGDSALYLCASSPDRGMYFGPGTRLLVL.

This clone was counted ten times or more. The V gene is TRBV7-9, the J gene TRBJ2-7, with a tentative D call TRBD1 (6 bases). The CDR3 totals 14 residues. Deletions cut 5 bases from V and 3 bases from J, with 14 bases between. Germline CDR1 SEHNR, CDR2 FQNEAQ (reference sequence). The CDR3 nucleotides are TGTGCCAGCAGCCCAGGGGCGCAGGGCTACGAGCAGTACTTC. It codes for CASSPGAQGYEQYF.

This clone was observed a few times. The chain uses TRBV29-1 and TRBJ1-2, with D possibly matching TRBD1 (5 bases). There are 12 residues in the CDR3. Per the germline V gene, CDR1 is SQVTM and CDR2 is ANQGSEA. V was cut by 4 bases and J by 6 bases, with 12 bases left in between. CDR3 residues: CSVGFGDHGYTF. The CDR3 DNA reads as TGCAGCGTTGGATTTGGGGACCATGGCTACACCTTC. The complete variable domain, with remaining parts taken from reference TRBV29-1 and TRBJ1-2, reads SAVISQKPSRDICQRGTSLTIQCQVDSQVTMMFWYRQQPGQSLTLIATANQGSEATYESGFVIDKFPISRPNLTFSTLTVSNMSPEDSSIYLCSVGFGDHGYTFGSGTRLTVV.

CDR3 DNA: TGTGCCAGCAGTGCCCCCGGTGAAGCTTTCTTT. Its protein is CASSAPGEAFF. The chain recombines TRBV25-1 with TRBJ1-1, with D unclear. From germline, CDR1 is MGHDK and CDR2 SYGVNS. The CDR3 has 11 amino acids. Trimming left V 4 bases short and J 7 bases short, with 7 bases between.

This clone has only a few counts. This chain joins TRBV7-2 and TRBJ2-7; perhaps TRBD2 as D (5 bases). CDR1 SGHTA and CDR2 FQGNSA come from the germline V gene. The CDR3 consists of 14 residues. With 1 base removed from V and 6 bases from J, the gap between germline ends came to 13 bases. DNA for the CDR3: TGTGCCAGCAGCTTAGTCCTAGCTACCCTCGAGCAGTACTTC. Protein sequence: CASSLVLATLEQYF. The whole variable domain, filled in from reference TRBV7-2 and TRBJ2-7, reads GAGVSQSPSNKVTEKGKDVELRCDPISGHTALYWYRQSLGQGLEFLIYFQGNSAPDKSGLPSDRFSAERTGGSVSTLTIQRTQQEDSAVYLCASSLVLATLEQYFGPGTRLTVT.

CDR3 loop: CASSSREASYNEQFF. The CDR3 region has the DNA TGTGCCAGCTCATCCCGGGAGGCTTCCTACAATGAGCAGTTCTTC. The V call is TRBV18, the J call TRBJ2-1; 7 positions agree with TRBD2. Germline V gene data show CDR1 as KGHSH and CDR2 as LQKENI. The trim removed 5 bases at V and 1 base at J, leaving 5 bases unmatched. CDR3 size: 15 residues.

This chain links TRBV7-3 with TRBJ2-7; D perhaps matches TRBD2 (5 bases). The CDR3 is 13 amino acids. Germline V lookup: CDR1 SGHTA, CDR2 FQGTGA. V was shortened by 5 bases and J by 5 bases, with 13 bases between the two germline ends. CDR3 sequence (DNA): TGTGCCAGCAGCCTCCGGGGTAATGACGAGCAGTACTTC. It translates to CASSLRGNDEQYF.

This clone was detected only a few times. Other DNA sequences from this sample encode an identical CDR3 as well. The chain couples TRBV5-1 to TRBJ2-6; D ambiguous. Trimming cost V 0 bases and J 1 base, with 5 bases left between them. There are 15 residues in the CDR3. Per the germline V gene, CDR1 is SGHRS and CDR2 is YFSETQ. CDR3 sequence reads: CASSLDGSGANVLTF. In DNA form, the CDR3 reads TGCGCCAGCAGCTTGGATGGGTCTGGGGCCAACGTCCTGACTTTC.

This clone has a handful of counts. This chain joins TRBV19 and TRBJ2-1; no definite D call. Trimming removed 9 bases from V and 0 bases from J, with 12 bases in between. The CDR3 extends over 14 amino acids. Germline lookup yields CDR1 LNHDA and CDR2 SQIVND (reference sequence). The DNA for the CDR3 is TGTGCCAGCGGTCGGAAGGACTCCTACAATGAGCAGTTCTTC. This sequence encodes CASGRKDSYNEQFF.

The V gene is TRBV29-1, the J gene TRBJ2-7; D perhaps matches TRBD2 (7 bases). Germline V gene data show CDR1 as SQVTM and CDR2 as ANQGSEA. This CDR3 has 16 amino acids. Trimming removed 8 bases from V and 3 bases from J, with 26 bases in between. The chain's CDR3 is CSQLFIKRGQFYEQYF. The CDR3 DNA is TGCAGCCAGCTCTTCATTAAGCGGGGACAATTCTACGAGCAGTACTTC.

The V and J genes are TRBV7-9 and TRBJ2-5, with 9 bases fitting TRBD1. Germline V gene data show CDR1 as SEHNR and CDR2 as FQNEAQ (reference sequence). The CDR3 is 15 residues long. The ends lost 5 bases at V and 4 bases at J; junction bases unmatched: 8. CDR3 bases: TGTGCCAGCAGCCCCCGAGGACAGGGGATAGAGACCCAGTACTTC. It specifies CASSPRGQGIETQYF.

To note about this clone: Within the sample, other DNA sequences also encode this same CDR3. The chain is built from TRBV5-4 and TRBJ1-5, with D uncertain. Germline CDR1 and CDR2: SGHNT and YYREEE (reference sequence). V was shortened by 0 bases and J by 1 base, with 5 bases between the two germline ends. This CDR3 is 14 amino acids long. The CDR3 DNA reads TGTGCCAGCAGCTTGGCTGGGAGCAATCAGCCCCAGCATTTT. Translation: CASSLAGSNQPQHF.

This chain connects TRBV25-1 to TRBJ2-2; D tentatively reads TRBD1 or TRBD2 (5 bases each). Trimming removed 6 bases from V and 1 base from J, with 15 bases in between. The CDR3 has 16 residues. CDR1 and CDR2 from the germline V gene are MGHDK and SYGVNS. The CDR3 DNA reads as TGTGCCAGCAGCGCTCCGGGACCAATGAACACCGGGGAGCTGTTTTTT. The encoded protein is CASSAPGPMNTGELFF.

Worth noting for this clone: The sample has other DNA sequences that encode this CDR3 too. The rearrangement joins TRBV9 to TRBJ2-1, with 10 bases identical to TRBD2. V trimming: 0 bases; J trimming: 4 bases; junction bases outside the gene matches: 1. The CDR3 contains 15 residues. Germline values: CDR1 SGDLS, CDR2 YYNGEE. The CDR3 reads CASSVAAGGYNEQFF. The CDR3 nucleotides read TGTGCCAGCAGCGTAGCAGCGGGAGGGTACAATGAGCAGTTCTTC.

There are a few counts of this clone. Other DNA variants within this sample encode the same CDR3. The rearrangement uses TRBV7-3 and TRBJ2-1; D is perhaps TRBD1 or TRBD2 (5 bases each). The CDR3 is 15 amino acids. Germline CDR1 reads SGHTA; CDR2 reads FQGTGA. V was cut by 1 base and J by 3 bases, with 10 bases left in between. Written as DNA, the CDR3 is TGTGCCAGCAGCTTAAGGGGGACCAGCTACAATGAGCAGTTCTTC. Translated: CASSLRGTSYNEQFF.

The chain uses TRBV7-9 and TRBJ2-1; TRBD2 aligns across 14 bases. V gave up 4 bases and J gave up 12 bases; unmatched junction bases: 5. CDR3 length: 14 residues. In germline, CDR1 is SEHNR, CDR2 FQNEAQ (reference sequence). Here the CDR3 reads CASSSGLAGVRQFF. CDR3 sequence (DNA): TGTGCCAGCAGCTCGGGACTAGCGGGGGTAAGGCAGTTCTTC.

The chain couples TRBV7-6 to TRBJ2-5, with 8 bases lining up with TRBD2. Germline V gene sequence: CDR1 SGHVS, CDR2 FNYEAQ. The CDR3 runs to 15 residues. With V trimmed by 7 bases and J by 5 bases, 12 bases remained unmatched. This chain's CDR3 is CASINFGGAKETQYF. The CDR3 DNA reads as TGTGCCAGCATCAACTTCGGGGGGGCCAAGGAGACCCAGTACTTC.

The J gene is TRBJ2-1, the V gene TRBV9; no clear D. Germline assignment: CDR1 SGDLS and CDR2 YYNGEE. The CDR3 is 12 residues long. Trimming cost V 2 bases and J 12 bases, with 12 bases left between them. The CDR3 spells CASSVSDFGQFF. Written as DNA, the CDR3 is TGTGCCAGCAGCGTGAGCGACTTTGGGCAGTTCTTC.